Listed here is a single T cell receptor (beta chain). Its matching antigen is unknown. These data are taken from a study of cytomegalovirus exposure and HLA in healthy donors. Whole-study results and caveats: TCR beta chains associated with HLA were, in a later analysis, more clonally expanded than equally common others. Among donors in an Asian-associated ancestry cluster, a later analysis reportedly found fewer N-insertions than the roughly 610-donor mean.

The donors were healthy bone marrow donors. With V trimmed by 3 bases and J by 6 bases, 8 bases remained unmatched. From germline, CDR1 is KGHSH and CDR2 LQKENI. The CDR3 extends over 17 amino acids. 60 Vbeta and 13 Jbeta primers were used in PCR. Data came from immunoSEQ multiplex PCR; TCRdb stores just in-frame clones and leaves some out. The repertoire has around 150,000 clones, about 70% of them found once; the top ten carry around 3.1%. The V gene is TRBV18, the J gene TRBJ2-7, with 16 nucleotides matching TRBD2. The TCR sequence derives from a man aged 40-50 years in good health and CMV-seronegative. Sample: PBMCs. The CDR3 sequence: CASSPRGTSGGALEQYF. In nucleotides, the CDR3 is TGTGCCAGCTCACCGCGAGGGACTAGCGGGGGGGCCCTCGAGCAGTACTTC.